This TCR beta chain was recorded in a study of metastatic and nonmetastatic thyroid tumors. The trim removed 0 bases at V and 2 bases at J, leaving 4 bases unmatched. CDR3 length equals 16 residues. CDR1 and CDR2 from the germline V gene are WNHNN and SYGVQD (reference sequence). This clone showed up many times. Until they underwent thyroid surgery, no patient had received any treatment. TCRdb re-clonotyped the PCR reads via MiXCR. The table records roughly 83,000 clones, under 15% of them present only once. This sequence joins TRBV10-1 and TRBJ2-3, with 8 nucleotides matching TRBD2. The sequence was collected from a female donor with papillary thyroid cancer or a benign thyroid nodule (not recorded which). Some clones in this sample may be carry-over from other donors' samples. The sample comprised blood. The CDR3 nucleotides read TGCGCCAGCAGTGAGTCGGCGGGGGGCCCCACAGATACGCAGTATTTT. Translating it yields CASSESAGGPTDTQYF.